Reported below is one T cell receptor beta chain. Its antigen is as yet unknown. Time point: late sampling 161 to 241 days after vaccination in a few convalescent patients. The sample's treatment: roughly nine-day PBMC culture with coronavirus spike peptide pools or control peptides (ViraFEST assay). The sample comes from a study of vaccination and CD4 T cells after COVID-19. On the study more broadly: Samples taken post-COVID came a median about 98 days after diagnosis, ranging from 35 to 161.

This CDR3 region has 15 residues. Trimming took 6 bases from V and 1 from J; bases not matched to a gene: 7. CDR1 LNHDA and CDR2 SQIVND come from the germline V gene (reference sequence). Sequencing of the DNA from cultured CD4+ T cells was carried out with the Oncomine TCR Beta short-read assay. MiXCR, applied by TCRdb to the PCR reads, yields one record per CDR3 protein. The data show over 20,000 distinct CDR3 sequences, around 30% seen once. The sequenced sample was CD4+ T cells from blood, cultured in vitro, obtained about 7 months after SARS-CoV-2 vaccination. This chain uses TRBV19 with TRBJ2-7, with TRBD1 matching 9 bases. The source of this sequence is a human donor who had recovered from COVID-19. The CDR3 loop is CASSYSGTGSYEQYF. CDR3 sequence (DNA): TGTGCCAGTAGCTACTCCGGGACAGGGTCCTACGAGCAGTACTTC.